The clone carrying this T cell receptor (beta chain) was observed a few times. Antigen: not known. This entry is derived from a study of cytomegalovirus exposure and HLA in healthy donors. Study-level points and caveats: TCR beta V- and J-gene trimming was later associated with a missense DCLRE1C variant. Accurate prediction of HLA-A and HLA-B alleles (for most subjects) was reportedly achieved from TCR beta sequences.

The primer mix had 60 Vbeta and 13 Jbeta primers. Libraries were prepared by immunoSEQ multiplex PCR; TCRdb keeps only in-frame clonotypes and omits some of them. The data hold 130,000 or so clones, with roughly four fifths observed a single time. Trimming removed 8 bases from V and 10 bases from J, with 12 bases in between. Per the germline V gene, CDR1 is MNHNY and CDR2 is SVGAGI (reference sequence). The CDR3 extends over 11 amino acids. The clonotype comes from a young man in good health and CMV-seronegative. The sequencing sample was made of PBMCs. This chain links TRBV6-6 with TRBJ2-1, with a tentative D call TRBD2 (6 bases). The CDR3 spells CASRGNGEQFF. CDR3 DNA sequence: TGTGCCAGCCGGGGGAATGGGGAGCAGTTCTTC.